This T cell receptor beta chain derives from a study of spatial heterogeneity in lung cancer. Findings and caveats of the study: The study found that expanded intratumoral alpha and beta TCR counts tracked tumor mutation counts.

TCRdb re-derived calls from the 5' RACE reads in MiXCR, one entry per CDR3 protein. The sample shows nearly 11,000 distinct CDR3 sequences, 4.5% to 5.5% of them seen only once. Time point denoted: sample taken at primary tumor resection. Samples were obtained from some 70 donors, all untreated early-stage non-small cell lung cancer patients. Whole RNA came from tumor, nontumor lung or frozen PBMC and was sequenced without being sorted. This clonotype was counted many times. Its antigen is not identified. The source of this sequence is a male donor with early-stage non-small cell lung cancer. This material consisted of lung tumor tissue, taken at surgery.

The CDR3 coding sequence is TGCGCCAGCAGCCAAGGGAACGAGCAGTACTTC. This translates into CASSQGNEQYF. J is TRBJ2-7 and V is TRBV4-1; D is unclear. In germline, CDR1 is MGHRA, CDR2 YSYEKL. Trimming removed 1 base from V and 5 bases from J, with 3 bases in between. The CDR3 is 11 amino acids.